This T cell receptor (beta chain) was captured by sequencing in a study of lymphopenia after photon versus proton radiotherapy. Findings of the study overall: Proton therapy kept repertoires fairly stable, unlike photons, which gained effector/memory cells. A bigger post-nadir fall in TCR diversity correlated inversely with survival time in deceased patients.

Germline CDR1 reads MDHEN; CDR2 reads SYDVKM. The V end was cut by 6 bases, the J end by 8 bases, with 16 bases between. This CDR3 contains 14 residues. For this clone: The antigen is not known.

Assay: immunoSEQ multiplex PCR; the TCRdb copy retains only in-frame clones and omits some. The sample lists about 70,000 clones; 92% were seen once. The source is a woman aged 40 to 50 with cholangiocarcinoma. Material: peripheral blood, obtained from a patient treated with photon-based radiotherapy. The chain couples TRBV28 to TRBJ1-4; D might be TRBD1 (5 bases). CDR3 sequence (DNA): TGTGCCAGCAGAATGACAGTCATTGGGGAAAAACTGTTTTTT. Translating gives CASRMTVIGEKLFF.